The 14 T cell receptor beta chains reported below all come from one sample, sequenced in a study of Ad26.COV2.S vaccination and SARS-CoV-2 variants. Sequencing used immunoSEQ multiplex PCR; TCRdb keeps in-frame clones, though not all of them. The sample includes approximately 400,000 clones, around 83% of them seen just once. Treatment indicated: roughly 19 received Ad26.COV2.S at low or high dose, single or two shots; about 5 received placebo; per-sample allocation not given. The study sampled participants on day 63 after the first vaccine or placebo injection. The specimen comprised peripheral blood, sampled in a trial of Ad26.COV2.S vaccine versus placebo. These receptors came from a person aged 18 to 65 who received the Ad26.COV2.S COVID-19 vaccine or a placebo.

The chain links TRBV7-2 to TRBJ2-3; no clear D. This CDR3 is built from 13 residues. Germline CDR1 SGHTA, CDR2 FQGNSA. V lost 3 bases and J lost 2, with 6 bases in between. CDR3 sequence: CASSFDTTDTQYF. CDR3 DNA sequence: TGTGCCAGCAGCTTTGACACCACAGATACGCAGTATTTT.

The J gene is TRBJ2-7, the V gene TRBV27, with D tentatively TRBD1 or TRBD2 (6 bases each). CDR3 size: 14 residues. Germline V gene lookup returns CDR1 MNHEY and CDR2 SMNVEV (reference sequence). V gave up 4 bases and J gave up 1 base, with 11 bases separating them. CDR3 region: CASSWGASSYEQYF. In DNA, the CDR3 is TGTGCCAGCAGTTGGGGGGCCTCATCCTACGAGCAGTACTTC.

The chain couples TRBV12-3 or TRBV12-4 to TRBJ1-1, with TRBD1 matching 10 bases. The CDR3 runs 13 residues. V lost 7 bases and J lost 10; bases outside the gene matches: 9. Here the CDR3 DNA reads TGTGCCAGCACCGTCGACAGGGGGCGTGGAGCTTTCTTT. It yields the protein CASTVDRGRGAFF.

V gene TRBV9 combines with J gene TRBJ2-2; D is unresolved. Germline V gene sequence: CDR1 SGDLS, CDR2 YYNGEE. V was shortened by 1 base and J by 6 bases, with 7 bases between the two germline ends. The CDR3 sequence is 13 residues long. Written as DNA, the CDR3 is TGTGCCAGCAGCGTAAACCGAGCCGGGGAGCTGTTTTTT. Its protein is CASSVNRAGELFF.

This clone was observed a handful of times. This chain joins TRBV2 and TRBJ2-2, with 8 bases that match TRBD2. J gave up 1 base and V 3 bases, and 1 base lay outside the gene matches. This CDR3 has 15 residues. The germline V gene encodes CDR1 SNHLY and CDR2 FYNNEI. This CDR3 reads CASSDAGGNTGELFF. The CDR3 nucleotides are TGTGCCAGCAGTGACGCGGGGGGGAACACCGGGGAGCTGTTTTTT.

The chain combines TRBV6-1 with TRBJ2-3; D gene ambiguous. The CDR3 runs to 12 residues. Trimming cost V 5 bases and J 1 base, with 4 bases left between them. Germline V gene data show CDR1 as MNHNS and CDR2 as SASEGT. Written as DNA, the CDR3 is TGTGCCAGCAGTCTCGGCACAGATACGCAGTATTTT. Translated, it gives CASSLGTDTQYF.

The CDR3 region is CASSLVDRFYNSPLHF. The CDR3 region has the DNA TGTGCCAGCAGTCTCGTGGACAGGTTTTATAATTCACCCCTCCACTTT. This chain uses TRBV5-6 with TRBJ1-6; TRBD1 aligns across 7 bases. The CDR3 is made up of 16 amino acids. V gave up 5 bases and J gave up 4 bases; unmatched junction bases: 9. The germline CDR1 and CDR2 sequences are SGHDT and YYEEEE.

The chain joins TRBV7-2 to TRBJ2-5; 7 positions agree with TRBD2. CDR3 length: 16 residues. The germline CDR1 and CDR2 sequences are SGHTA and FQGNSA. V lost 0 bases, J lost 5 bases, and 9 bases stayed unmatched. This chain's CDR3 is CASSLAGGRARETQYF. The CDR3 DNA sequence: TGTGCCAGCAGCTTAGCGGGCGGGAGAGCGCGGGAGACCCAGTACTTC.

This chain links TRBV7-7 with TRBJ2-5; D is perhaps TRBD2 (6 bases). Deletions cut 1 base from V and 5 bases from J, with 23 bases between. Germline assignment: CDR1 SSHAT and CDR2 FNYEAQ (reference sequence). The CDR3 spans 18 residues. The CDR3 here is CASSLEWASSQREETQYF. For the CDR3, the DNA is TGTGCCAGCAGCTTAGAATGGGCGTCTAGCCAACGGGAGGAGACCCAGTACTTC.

The chain is built from TRBV11-2 and TRBJ2-3, with 8 bases fitting TRBD1. Germline CDR1 is SGHAT and CDR2 is FQNNGV. Trimming took 5 bases from V and 2 from J; bases not matched to a gene: 9. CDR3 length: 16 amino acids. In DNA, the CDR3 is TGTGCCAGCAGCCTATCGACAGGGGCTTACACAGATACGCAGTATTTT. Its translation: CASSLSTGAYTDTQYF.

This clone was seen once. The rearrangement uses TRBV25-1 and TRBJ2-7; D gene ambiguous. From germline, CDR1 is MGHDK and CDR2 SYGVNS. Trimming took off 3 bases at V and 3 bases at J, with 6 bases between the two ends. This CDR3 is 12 amino acids long. The CDR3 spells CASSDQDYEQYF. CDR3 DNA: TGTGCCAGCAGTGACCAGGACTACGAGCAGTACTTC.

V is TRBV5-1 and J is TRBJ1-3, with no clear D. The CDR3 spans 15 residues. Per the germline V gene, CDR1 is SGHRS and CDR2 is YFSETQ. Trimming stripped 3 bases from V and 0 bases from J, with 10 bases between. CDR3 in amino acids: CASSSGLLSGNTIYF. As DNA, the CDR3 is TGCGCCAGCAGCTCAGGACTCCTCTCTGGAAACACCATATATTTT.

The chain joins TRBV6-2 or TRBV6-3 to TRBJ2-3, with 8 bases matching TRBD2. Germline V gene sequence: CDR1 MNHEY, CDR2 SVGEGT. The CDR3 length is 17 residues. Trimming at V came to 6 bases and at J to 0 bases, leaving 11 bases not matched to a gene. The DNA of the CDR3 is TGTGCCAGCAGCAAGCTCCTAACTAGCGGTAGCACAGATACGCAGTATTTT. Its translation is CASSKLLTSGSTDTQYF.

V gene TRBV7-2 combines with J gene TRBJ2-3; 9 bases are shared with TRBD2. The CDR3 is 15 amino acids. The junction had 7 bases not matched to a gene; V was cut back by 1 base and J by 8 bases. Germline CDR1 and CDR2: SGHTA and FQGNSA. The CDR3 loop is CASSLVGLAGSTQYF. The CDR3 bases are TGTGCCAGCAGCTTAGTTGGCCTAGCGGGAAGTACGCAGTATTTT.